This passage covers 16 T cell receptor beta chains from one sample sequenced in a study of T cells in tuberculosis. Thawed, overnight-rested PBMC were stained with GMM-loaded CD1B tetramer, viability dye and anti-CD3, then sorted. The CD1B tetramers carried C32 glucose monomycolate purified from Rhodococcus equi. Data came from immunoSEQ multiplex PCR; TCRdb stores just in-frame clones and leaves some out. The table lists 61,000 or so clones, around 81% of them singletons, with about 13% in the top ten. Sequencing input: CD1b-GMM tetramer-negative cells sorted from PBMCs. The source is an adult woman with latent tuberculosis.

V and J are TRBV7-8 and TRBJ2-6; 10 nucleotides match TRBD1. V shed 5 bases and J 0 bases; nucleotides not matched to a gene: 10. The CDR3 sequence is 19 residues long. Germline CDR1 and CDR2: SGHVS and FQNEAQ. The CDR3 DNA sequence: TGTGCCAGCAGCCCCAGACACAGGACAGGGGGCTCTGGGGCCAACGTCCTGACTTTC. This encodes CASSPRHRTGGSGANVLTF. Complete variable domain (other parts from reference TRBV7-8 and TRBJ2-6): GAGVSQSPRYKVAKRGQDVALRCDPISGHVSLFWYQQALGQGPEFLTYFQNEAQLDKSGLPSDRFFAERPEGSVSTLKIQRTQQEDSAVYLCASSPRHRTGGSGANVLTFGAGSRLTVL.

V gene TRBV9 combines with J gene TRBJ2-7; 7 nucleotides align to TRBD1. The CDR3 is 14 amino acids. Germline loops: CDR1 SGDLS, CDR2 YYNGEE. After removal of 4 bases from V and 3 bases from J, the junction contained 7 bases not matched to a gene. CDR3 sequence: CASSPSGTVYEQYF. CDR3 coding DNA: TGTGCCAGCAGCCCCTCCGGGACAGTCTACGAGCAGTACTTC.

The chain combines TRBV7-2 with TRBJ1-4; 12 bases line up with TRBD1. The CDR3 runs 15 residues. V lost 5 bases, J lost 8 bases, and 6 bases stayed unmatched. CDR1 SGHTA and CDR2 FQGNSA come from the germline V gene. The CDR3 is CASSATGQGAEKLFF. The CDR3 DNA is TGTGCCAGCAGCGCAACGGGACAGGGGGCAGAAAAACTGTTTTTT.

The chain combines TRBV18 with TRBJ2-1, with TRBD1 matching 7 bases. The CDR3 extends over 16 amino acids. Germline V CDR1 and CDR2: KGHSH, LQKENI. After removal of 2 bases from V and 0 bases from J, the junction contained 4 bases not matched to a gene. The CDR3 sequence: CASSPSRGSSYNEQFF. In DNA form, the CDR3 reads TGTGCCAGCTCACCAAGCAGGGGGAGCTCCTACAATGAGCAGTTCTTC. Based on the CDR3 plus reference TRBV18 and TRBJ2-1, the full variable domain is NAGVMQNPRHLVRRRGQEARLRCSPMKGHSHVYWYRQLPEEGLKFMVYLQKENIIDESGMPKERFSAEFPKEGPSILRIQQVVRGDSAAYFCASSPSRGSSYNEQFFGPGTRLTVL.

This chain connects TRBV11-3 to TRBJ2-7; D uncertain. Germline V gene sequence: CDR1 SGHNT, CDR2 YENEEA. V lost 5 bases, J lost 2 bases, and 13 bases lay in between. The CDR3 sequence is 14 residues long. The CDR3 is CASSPPQSPYEQYF. The CDR3 DNA reads as TGTGCCAGCAGCCCCCCCCAGTCCCCCTACGAGCAGTACTTC.

On this clone itself: Other DNA sequences of this sample code for an identical CDR3. The chain has TRBV30 and TRBJ1-6; D is unclear. V was cut by 4 bases and J by 8 bases, with 12 bases left in between. The germline CDR1 and CDR2 sequences are GTSNPN and SVGIG (reference sequence). The CDR3 is 13 amino acids. The CDR3 nucleotides are TGTGCCTGGAAGGGAGGGAATGATTCACCCCTCCACTTT. It encodes CAWKGGNDSPLHF.

The V and J genes are TRBV11-3 and TRBJ2-1, with D hard to call. V dropped 4 bases and J dropped 0 bases, with 16 bases sitting between them. The CDR3 has 17 residues. From germline, CDR1 is SGHNT and CDR2 YENEEA. CDR3 residues: CASSSIRSSSSYNEQFF. The CDR3 DNA reads TGTGCCAGCAGCTCAATTCGTAGTTCTAGCTCCTACAATGAGCAGTTCTTC. The variable domain in full, with the rest retrieved from reference TRBV11-3 and TRBJ2-1, is EAGVVQSPRYKIIEKKQPVAFWCNPISGHNTLYWYLQNLGQGPELLIRYENEEAVDDSQLPKDRFSAERLKGVDSTLKIQPAELGDSAVYLCASSSIRSSSSYNEQFFGPGTRLTVL.

The chain carries TRBV4-2 and TRBJ2-7; D is possibly TRBD2 (6 bases). The CDR3 loop spans 17 amino acids. The V gene's germline CDR1 is LGHNA and CDR2 YNFKEQ. The V and J ends lost 0 bases and 1 base respectively, with 16 bases between them. This CDR3 reads CASSQDGGLTRSYEQYF. The CDR3 DNA follows: TGTGCCAGCAGCCAAGATGGGGGACTCACGAGATCCTACGAGCAGTACTTC.

The chain has TRBV28 and TRBJ1-5; TRBD1 is a possible D gene (6 bases). This CDR3 is built from 16 residues. Germline lookup yields CDR1 MDHEN and CDR2 SYDVKM. V lost 2 bases and J lost 1, with 12 bases in between. The CDR3 DNA follows: TGTGCCAGCAGTTTACTCCAGGGGACCAGCAATCAGCCCCAGCATTTT. It translates to CASSLLQGTSNQPQHF.

The V call is TRBV7-2, the J call TRBJ2-2; D is ambiguous. This CDR3 is 13 amino acids long. Trimming shortened V by 6 bases and J by 5 bases, and 10 bases separated the two germline ends. CDR1 is SGHTA and CDR2 is FQGNSA in the germline V gene. CDR3 region: CASSSQVTGELFF. In DNA form, the CDR3 reads TGTGCCAGCAGTTCCCAGGTGACCGGGGAGCTGTTTTTT.

V and J are TRBV12-1 and TRBJ1-5. TRBV12-1 is listed as a pseudogene. The CDR3 sequence is 13 residues long. CDR3 residues: CASSPDWSEPQHF. The CDR3 DNA follows: TGTGCCAGCAGCCCAGACTGGAGCGAGCCCCAGCATTTT.

V usage is TRBV18 and J usage is TRBJ1-1, with TRBD1 as a possible D gene (5 bases). Trimming left V 1 base short and J 5 bases short, with 14 bases between. This CDR3 contains 15 residues. Germline V gene lookup returns CDR1 KGHSH and CDR2 LQKENI. In DNA, the CDR3 is TGTGCCAGCTCACCACTCGGGACGGGAGAAACTGAAGCTTTCTTT. Protein product: CASSPLGTGETEAFF.

This clone turned up a few times. The chain carries TRBV9 and TRBJ2-1; 7 nucleotides align to TRBD2. Trimming at V came to 1 base and at J to 2 bases, leaving 3 bases not matched to a gene. The CDR3 length is 15 residues. The germline gives CDR1 SGDLS, CDR2 YYNGEE. DNA of the CDR3: TGTGCCAGCAGCGTACAGCGGGGTGCCTACAATGAGCAGTTCTTC. It encodes CASSVQRGAYNEQFF.

V and J are TRBV19 and TRBJ2-3, with 11 bases fitting TRBD2. The ends lost 1 base at V and 10 bases at J; junction bases unmatched: 1. Germline CDR1 is LNHDA and CDR2 is SQIVND (reference sequence). The CDR3 loop spans 13 amino acids. The CDR3 DNA reads TGTGCCAGTAGTATAGGGACTAGCGGGTCGCAGTATTTT. It codes for CASSIGTSGSQYF.

The chain employs TRBV5-1 and TRBJ2-5; 9 positions match TRBD1. V lost 7 bases to trimming and J lost 4 bases; unmatched junction nucleotides: 8. CDR3 length: 14 residues. The germline V gene has CDR1 SGHRS and CDR2 YFSETQ. The CDR3 DNA reads TGCGCCAGCGGCCTGACAGGGGGAGGAGAGACCCAGTACTTC. Encoded protein: CASGLTGGGETQYF.

J is TRBJ1-5 and V is TRBV29-1; TRBD1 aligns across 10 bases. The CDR3 consists of 18 residues. Germline CDR1 and CDR2: SQVTM and ANQGSEA. The junction had 18 bases not matched to a gene; V was cut back by 4 bases and J by 6 bases. The CDR3 DNA is TGCAGCGTTGTATGCGAGGCTACCGGGACAGGGGACGGTCAGCCCCAGCATTTT. This codes for CSVVCEATGTGDGQPQHF.